This T cell receptor beta chain was captured by sequencing in a study of blood T cells in healthy people across ages. A J-beta primer mix and a sample-barcoded 5' primer were used in a second PCR of about 7 to 12 cycles. TCRdb itself ran the 5' RACE reads through MiXCR, one entry per CDR3 protein. Found here are approximately 2,000,000 distinct CDR3 sequences, roughly two fifths of them singletons; the top ten hold roughly 23%. The CDR3 sequence is 14 residues long. V lost 5 bases and J lost 9, with 18 bases in between. The germline gives CDR1 LGHNA, CDR2 YSLEER. The TCR comes from a human donor in good health. V gene TRBV4-3 combines with J gene TRBJ2-3; D might be TRBD2 (6 bases). Material: blood. In nucleotides, the CDR3 is TGCGCCAGCAGCTTATCCGGGGCCGGGGGAACGCAGTATTTT. Amino acids: CASSLSGAGGTQYF.